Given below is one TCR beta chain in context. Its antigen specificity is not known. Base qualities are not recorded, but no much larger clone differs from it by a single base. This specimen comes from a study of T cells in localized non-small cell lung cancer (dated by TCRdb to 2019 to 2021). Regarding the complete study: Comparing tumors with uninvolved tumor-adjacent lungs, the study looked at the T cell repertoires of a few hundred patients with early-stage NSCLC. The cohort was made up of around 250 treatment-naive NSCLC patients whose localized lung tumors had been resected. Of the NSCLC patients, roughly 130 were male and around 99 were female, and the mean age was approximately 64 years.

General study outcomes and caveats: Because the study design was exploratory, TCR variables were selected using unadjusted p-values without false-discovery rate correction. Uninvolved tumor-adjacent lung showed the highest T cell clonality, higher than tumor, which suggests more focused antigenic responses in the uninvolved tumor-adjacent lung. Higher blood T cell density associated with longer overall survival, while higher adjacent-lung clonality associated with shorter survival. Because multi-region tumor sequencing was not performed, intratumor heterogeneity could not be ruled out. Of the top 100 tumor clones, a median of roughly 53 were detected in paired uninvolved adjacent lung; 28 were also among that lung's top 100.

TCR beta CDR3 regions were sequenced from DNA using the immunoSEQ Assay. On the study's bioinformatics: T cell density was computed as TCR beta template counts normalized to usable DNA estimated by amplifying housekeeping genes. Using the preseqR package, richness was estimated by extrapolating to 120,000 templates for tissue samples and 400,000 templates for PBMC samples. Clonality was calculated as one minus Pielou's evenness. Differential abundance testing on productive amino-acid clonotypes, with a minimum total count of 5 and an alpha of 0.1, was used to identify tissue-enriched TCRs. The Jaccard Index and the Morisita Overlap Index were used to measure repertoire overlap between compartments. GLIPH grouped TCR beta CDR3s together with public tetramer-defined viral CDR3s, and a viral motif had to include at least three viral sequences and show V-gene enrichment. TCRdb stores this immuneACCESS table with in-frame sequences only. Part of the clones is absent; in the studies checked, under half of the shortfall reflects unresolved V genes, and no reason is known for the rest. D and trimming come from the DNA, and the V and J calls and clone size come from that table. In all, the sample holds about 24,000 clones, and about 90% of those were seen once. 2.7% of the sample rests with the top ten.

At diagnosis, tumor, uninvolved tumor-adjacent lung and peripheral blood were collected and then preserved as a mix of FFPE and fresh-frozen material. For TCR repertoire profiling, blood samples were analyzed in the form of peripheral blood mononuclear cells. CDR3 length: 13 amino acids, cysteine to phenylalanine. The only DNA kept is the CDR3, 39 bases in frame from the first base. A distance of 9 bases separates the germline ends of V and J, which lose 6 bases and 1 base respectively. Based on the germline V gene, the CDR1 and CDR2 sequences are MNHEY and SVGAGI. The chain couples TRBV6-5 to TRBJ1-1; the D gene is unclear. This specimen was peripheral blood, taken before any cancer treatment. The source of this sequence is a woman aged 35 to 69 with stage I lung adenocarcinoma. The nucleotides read TGTGCCAGCAGCCCTCTGCCGAACACTGAAGCTTTCTTT. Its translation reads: CASSPLPNTEAFF.